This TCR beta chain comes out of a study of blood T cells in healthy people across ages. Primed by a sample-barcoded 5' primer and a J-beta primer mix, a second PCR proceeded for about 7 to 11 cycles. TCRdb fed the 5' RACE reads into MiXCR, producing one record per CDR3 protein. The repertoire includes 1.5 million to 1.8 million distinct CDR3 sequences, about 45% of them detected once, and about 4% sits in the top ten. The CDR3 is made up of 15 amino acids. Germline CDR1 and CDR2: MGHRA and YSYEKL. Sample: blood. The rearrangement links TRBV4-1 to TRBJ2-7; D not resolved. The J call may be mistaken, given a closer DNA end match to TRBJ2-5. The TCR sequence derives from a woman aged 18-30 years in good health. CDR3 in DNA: TGCGCCAGCTCTGCAGATGAGACGAGGATGGAGACCCAGTACTTC. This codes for CASSADETRMETQYF.